In this sample, the clone carrying this T cell receptor (beta chain) turned up many times. The source of the sample is a study of metastatic and nonmetastatic thyroid tumors. This CDR3 region has 20 residues. The trim removed 6 bases at V and 1 base at J, leaving 16 bases unmatched. Germline CDR1 is MNHNY and CDR2 is SVGAGI (reference sequence). Patients had received no treatment of any kind before thyroid surgery. TCRdb recomputed clones from the PCR reads via MiXCR. The data hold around 42,000 clones, with about an eighth observed a single time. The receptor was isolated from a female donor with papillary thyroid cancer or a benign thyroid nodule (not recorded which). Some clones in this sample may be carry-over from other donors' samples. The specimen was blood. The gene calls are TRBV6-6 and TRBJ2-1; 12 nucleotides match TRBD2. CDR3 sequence reads: CASRPLPGLAGRRSYNEQFF. The CDR3 DNA sequence: TGTGCCAGCAGGCCGTTACCGGGACTAGCGGGCCGTAGGTCCTACAATGAGCAGTTCTTC.